Listed below are T cell receptor beta chains from one sample, sequenced in a study of patients and donors after allogeneic stem cell transplantation. TCRdb reprocessed the RT-PCR reads via MiXCR and lists one record per CDR3 protein. The sample lists approximately 99,000 distinct CDR3 sequences; roughly 35% were seen once. Sample: blood, either unsorted or a sorted T cell fraction (not recorded which). The receptors derive from a human donor who was either an allogeneic HSCT recipient or a stem cell or donor lymphocyte infusion donor (not recorded which). It is not recorded whose cells these are; they may come from a transplant donor. Both conserved end residues are trimmed from each CDR3. Clone size is stated in some rows and not others, as once, few, many or a class when expanded.

V	size	J	CDR3
TRBV13	once	TRBJ2-3	ASSPGWPLGADTQY
TRBV5-1	few	TRBJ1-1	ASSPGGVPGTEAF
TRBV5-5	-	TRBJ1-2	ASSATGGYGYGYT
TRBV29-1	-	TRBJ2-7	SAREGPTRYEQY
TRBV14	-	TRBJ1-2	ASSPRAFNYGYT
TRBV4-3	few	TRBJ2-5	ASSQDGGSETQY
TRBV12-3/TRBV12-4	-	TRBJ2-2	ASSFRASGSSGELF
TRBV24-1	-	TRBJ2-1	ATSDGLEQF
TRBV28	few	TRBJ1-5	ASRRDRAMEPQH
TRBV25-1	-	TRBJ1-1	ASTRRGANTEAF
TRBV5-1	-	TRBJ2-7	ASSLAVWEEQY
TRBV9	-	TRBJ2-1	ASSGRDIRIEQF
TRBV9	few	TRBJ2-1	ASSVFPKQGADEQF
TRBV7-2	-	TRBJ2-1	ASSLGGHLRWNEQF
TRBV6-6	many	TRBJ1-6	ASWPPSSYNSPLH
TRBV20-1	once	TRBJ2-1	SASGSRGPSSYNEQF
TRBV6-1	-	TRBJ1-2	ASSERWGLNYGYT
TRBV10-3	-	TRBJ2-7	AITSRDGGHEQY
TRBV12-3/TRBV12-4	few	TRBJ1-1	ASSRDNTEAF
TRBV20-1	few	TRBJ1-5	SAAGTSNQPQH
TRBV6-5	-	TRBJ1-2	ASKPGTAFNYGYT
TRBV20-1	-	TRBJ1-6	SALDRGNSPLH
TRBV21-1	-	TRBJ2-7	ASSKWLAGAYEQY
TRBV6-5	-	TRBJ2-7	ASTRNLGSSYEQY
TRBV9	few	TRBJ1-2	ASSRQGRGYGYT
TRBV6-5	-	TRBJ1-5	ASRPIGVGGNQPQH
TRBV29-1	-	TRBJ2-3	SVEDLLGTDTQY
TRBV24-1	-	TRBJ2-3	ATSMGSGSDTQY
TRBV19	-	TRBJ2-7	ASSTTGFEQY
TRBV20-1	few	TRBJ1-1	SASVYPGAEAF
TRBV7-2	-	TRBJ2-3	ASGLAGGADTQY
TRBV6-2/TRBV6-3	-	TRBJ2-1	ASRTSGRHNEQF
TRBV4-2	-	TRBJ1-5	ASSQVEYQPQH
TRBV7-9	-	TRBJ2-2	ASSFRDRRNTGELF
TRBV5-1	-	TRBJ2-3	ASSRPWDPDTQY
TRBV18	few	TRBJ2-7	ASSPGTVDSYEQY
TRBV25-1	-	TRBJ1-1	ASGEVGRAEAF
TRBV20-1	-	TRBJ1-1	SARVPPFRTANTEAF
TRBV28	-	TRBJ1-4	ASSFRTNEKLF
TRBV12-3/TRBV12-4	few	TRBJ1-6	ASSWGLRAWNSPLH